Below, one T cell receptor (beta chain) is given with its context. Its antigen is not identified. The sample belongs to a study of shared clonotypes between healthy human individuals. Study context: Used for every donor were three CD4 naive, three CD4 memory, two CD8 naive and one CD8 memory plate.

Subsets obtained from CD4+ cells comprised CD45RA+ naive and CD45RA-negative memory cells. In the source study's methods: ImmunoSEQ only sent back junction sequences with no quality scores, so filtering was done differently. Clones were read by immunoSEQ multiplex PCR, and TCRdb kept only the in-frame ones, dropping some. V and J calls and clone size are as listed in that table; D and trimming were resolved from the DNA. Of over a million clones in the sample, approximately 76% were seen once. Study observations and caveats: A few donors showed sharing of approximately 4.7% of naive CD4 clonotypes.

The CDR3 has 13 amino acids. CDR1 WNHNN and CDR2 SYGVQD come from the germline V gene (reference sequence). V was trimmed by 5 bases and J by 2 bases, leaving 8 bases between them. The sample consisted of memory CD4+ T cells sorted from blood. The subset was: CD45RA-negative fraction. This TCR came from a man aged 18 to 29 in good health. The V gene is TRBV10-1, the J gene TRBJ2-3; D unresolved. The CDR3 loop is CASSSTFTDTQYF. The CDR3 DNA is TGCGCCAGCAGTTCTACATTCACAGATACGCAGTATTTT.